The text below deals with one TCR beta chain. This record belongs to a study of blood T cell repertoires in COVID-19. Clones were sequenced by immunoSEQ multiplex PCR, and TCRdb holds only the in-frame ones, with some missing. Seen here are a few hundred thousand clones, approximately 89% observed once, and the top ten hold about 8.4%. Sequencing used PBMCs or T cells enriched from blood (not recorded which). The sequence came from a woman younger than 45 who had recovered from COVID-19.

In DNA form, the CDR3 reads TGTGCCAGCTCACCGAGCGGGAGGGCGGGGGAGCAGTACTTC. Its protein is CASSPSGRAGEQYF. The chain recombines TRBV18 with TRBJ2-7; 10 nucleotides line up with TRBD2. The CDR3 is 14 residues long. The V and J ends lost 3 bases and 7 bases, in that order; junction bases with no gene match: 6. Germline V gene lookup returns CDR1 KGHSH and CDR2 LQKENI.